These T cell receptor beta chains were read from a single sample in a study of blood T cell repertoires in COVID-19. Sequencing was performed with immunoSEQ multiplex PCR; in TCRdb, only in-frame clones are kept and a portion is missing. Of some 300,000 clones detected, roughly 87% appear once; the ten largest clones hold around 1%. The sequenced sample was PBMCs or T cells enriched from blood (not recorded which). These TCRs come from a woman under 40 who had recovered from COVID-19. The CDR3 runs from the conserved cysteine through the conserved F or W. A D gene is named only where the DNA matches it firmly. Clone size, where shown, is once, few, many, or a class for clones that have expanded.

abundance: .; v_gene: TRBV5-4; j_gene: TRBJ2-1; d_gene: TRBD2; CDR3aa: CASSPRTSGSYNEQFF; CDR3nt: TGTGCCAGCAGCCCTAGGACTAGCGGGTCCTACAATGAGCAGTTCTTC
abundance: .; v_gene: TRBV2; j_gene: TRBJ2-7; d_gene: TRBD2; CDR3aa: CASRTSGGGVYEQYF; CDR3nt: TGTGCCAGCCGGACTAGCGGGGGGGGAGTCTACGAGCAGTACTTC
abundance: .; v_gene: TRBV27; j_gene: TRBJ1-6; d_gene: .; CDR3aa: CASSSSSYNSPLHF; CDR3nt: TGTGCCAGCAGCTCGAGCTCCTATAATTCACCCCTCCACTTT
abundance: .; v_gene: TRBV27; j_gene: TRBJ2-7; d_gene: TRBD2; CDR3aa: CASSGLAGSSYEQYF; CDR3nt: TGTGCCAGCAGTGGACTAGCGGGCTCCTCCTACGAGCAGTACTTC
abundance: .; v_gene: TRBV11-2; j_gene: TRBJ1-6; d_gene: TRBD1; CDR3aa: CASSPLTGKNSPLHF; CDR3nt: TGTGCCAGCAGCCCTCTGACAGGGAAAAATTCACCCCTCCACTTT
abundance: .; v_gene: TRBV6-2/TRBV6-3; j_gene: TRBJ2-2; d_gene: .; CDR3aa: CASSYEVNLFTGELFF; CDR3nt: TGTGCCAGCAGTTACGAGGTTAATTTGTTCACCGGGGAGCTGTTTTTT
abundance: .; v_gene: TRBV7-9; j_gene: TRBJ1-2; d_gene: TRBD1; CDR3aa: CASSGDRGERTYGYTF; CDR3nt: TGTGCCAGCAGCGGGGACAGGGGCGAACGGACCTATGGCTACACCTTC
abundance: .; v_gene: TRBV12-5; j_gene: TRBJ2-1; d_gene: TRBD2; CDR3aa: CASGLVPVGGGAGNEQFF; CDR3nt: TGTGCTAGTGGTTTGGTCCCTGTAGGCGGGGGGGCAGGCAATGAGCAGTTCTTC
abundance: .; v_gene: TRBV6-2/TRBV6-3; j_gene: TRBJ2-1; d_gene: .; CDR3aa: CASSYDYRIGGEQFF; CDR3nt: TGTGCCAGCAGTTACGACTACCGTATCGGCGGTGAGCAGTTCTTC
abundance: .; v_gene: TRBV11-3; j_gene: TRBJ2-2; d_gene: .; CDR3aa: CASSLGGLVNTGELFF; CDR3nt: TGTGCCAGCAGCTTAGGGGGACTCGTAAACACCGGGGAGCTGTTTTTT
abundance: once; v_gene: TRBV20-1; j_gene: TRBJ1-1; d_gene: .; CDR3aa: CSARGRSEAFF; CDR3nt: TGCAGTGCGCGGGGACGGTCTGAAGCTTTCTTT
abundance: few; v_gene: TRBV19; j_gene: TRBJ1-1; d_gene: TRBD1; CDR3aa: CASSIGTGGLNTEAFF; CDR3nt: TGTGCCAGTAGTATAGGGACAGGGGGCTTGAACACTGAAGCTTTCTTT
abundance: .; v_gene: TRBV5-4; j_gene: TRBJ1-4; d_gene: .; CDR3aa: CASSPGQNEKLFF; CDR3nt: TGTGCCAGCAGCCCCGGACAAAATGAAAAACTGTTTTTT
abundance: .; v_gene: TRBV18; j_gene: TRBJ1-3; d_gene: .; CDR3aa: CASSPSGRDTIYF; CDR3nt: TGTGCCAGCTCACCATCAGGAAGAGACACCATATATTTT
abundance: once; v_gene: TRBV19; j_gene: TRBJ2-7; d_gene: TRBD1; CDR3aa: CASSDLDRDEQYF; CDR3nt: TGTGCCAGTAGCGACCTGGACAGGGACGAGCAGTACTTC
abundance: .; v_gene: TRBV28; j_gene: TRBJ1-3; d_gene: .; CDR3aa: CASSPLEEGNTIYF; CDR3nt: TGTGCCAGCAGTCCCCTCGAGGAGGGAAACACCATATATTTT
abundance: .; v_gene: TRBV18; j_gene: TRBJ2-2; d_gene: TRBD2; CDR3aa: CASSIISGGLDGELFF; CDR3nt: TGTGCCAGCTCCATCATCAGCGGGGGCCTAGACGGGGAGCTGTTTTTT
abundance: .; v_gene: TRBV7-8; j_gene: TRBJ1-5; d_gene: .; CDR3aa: CASSLDGGRSQHF; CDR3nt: TGTGCCAGCAGCTTAGACGGGGGTCGATCCCAGCATTTT
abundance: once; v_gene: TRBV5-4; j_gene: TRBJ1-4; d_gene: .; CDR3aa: CASSLAGTPGGGEKLFF; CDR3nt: TGTGCCAGCAGCTTGGCGGGTACACCGGGAGGAGGGGAAAAACTGTTTTTT
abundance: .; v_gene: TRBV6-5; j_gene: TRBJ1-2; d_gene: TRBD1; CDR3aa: CASSQSGTGLDYTF; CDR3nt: TGTGCCAGCAGCCAGTCCGGGACAGGGTTAGACTACACCTTC
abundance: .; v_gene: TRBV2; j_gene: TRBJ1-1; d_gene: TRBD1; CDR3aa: CASSTGGTNTEAFF; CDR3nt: TGTGCCAGCAGCACAGGGGGCACAAACACTGAAGCTTTCTTT
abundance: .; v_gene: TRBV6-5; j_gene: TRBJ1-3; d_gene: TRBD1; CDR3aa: CASSTGQGNGNTIYF; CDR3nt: TGTGCCAGCAGTACGGGACAGGGGAATGGAAACACCATATATTTT
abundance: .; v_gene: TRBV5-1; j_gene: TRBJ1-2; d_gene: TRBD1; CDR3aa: CASSYRDRNNYGYTF; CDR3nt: TGCGCCAGCAGCTACCGGGACAGAAATAACTATGGCTACACCTTC
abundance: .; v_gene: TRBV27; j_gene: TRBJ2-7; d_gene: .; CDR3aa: CASSLTGTYEQYF; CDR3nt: TGTGCCAGCAGTTTGACAGGTACCTACGAGCAGTACTTC
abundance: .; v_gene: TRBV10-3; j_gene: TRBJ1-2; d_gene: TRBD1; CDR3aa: CAISEWGQGDSF; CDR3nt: TGTGCCATCAGTGAGTGGGGACAGGGGGATTCCTTC
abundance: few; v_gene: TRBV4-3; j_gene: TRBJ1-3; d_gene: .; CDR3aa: CASSQALSLGGDTIYF; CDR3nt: TGCGCCAGCAGCCAAGCATTGAGTCTCGGCGGGGACACCATATATTTT
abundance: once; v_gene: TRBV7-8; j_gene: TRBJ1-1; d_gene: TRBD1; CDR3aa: CASSLRTGGAFF; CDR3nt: TGTGCCAGCAGCTTAAGGACAGGAGGGGCTTTCTTT
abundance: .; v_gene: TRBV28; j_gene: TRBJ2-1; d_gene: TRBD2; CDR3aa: CASGGVLGSSYNEQFF; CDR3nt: TGTGCCAGCGGGGGGGTATTGGGGAGCTCCTACAATGAGCAGTTCTTC
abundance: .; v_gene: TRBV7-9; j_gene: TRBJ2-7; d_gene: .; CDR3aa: CASRTETYEQYF; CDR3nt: TGTGCCAGCAGGACAGAAACCTACGAGCAGTACTTC
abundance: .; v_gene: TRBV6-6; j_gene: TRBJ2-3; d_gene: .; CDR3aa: CASSYSSGDTQYF; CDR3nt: TGTGCCAGCAGTTACTCGTCCGGGGATACGCAGTATTTT
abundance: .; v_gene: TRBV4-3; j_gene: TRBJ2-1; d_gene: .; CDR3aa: CASSEALRSNEQFF; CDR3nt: TGCGCCAGCAGTGAGGCCCTAAGGAGCAATGAGCAGTTCTTC
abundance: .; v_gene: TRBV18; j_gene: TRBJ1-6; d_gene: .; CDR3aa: CASSARPISSSYNSPLHF; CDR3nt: TGTGCCAGCTCCGCCAGGCCAATTTCAAGCTCCTATAATTCACCCCTCCACTTT
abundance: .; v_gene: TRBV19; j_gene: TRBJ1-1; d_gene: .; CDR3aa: CASSIEEARNTEAFF; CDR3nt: TGTGCCAGTAGTATAGAAGAGGCCCGGAACACTGAAGCTTTCTTT
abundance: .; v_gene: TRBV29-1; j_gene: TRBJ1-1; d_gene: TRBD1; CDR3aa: CSVTGARTEAFF; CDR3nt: TGCAGCGTGACAGGGGCAAGGACTGAAGCTTTCTTT
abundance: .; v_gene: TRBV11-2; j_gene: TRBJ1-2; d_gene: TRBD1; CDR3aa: CASSPRWTGGVSAGYTF; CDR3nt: TGTGCCAGCAGCCCGAGATGGACAGGGGGTGTTTCGGCTGGCTACACCTTC
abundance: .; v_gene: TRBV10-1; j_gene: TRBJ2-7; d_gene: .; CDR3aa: CASSPGQHPYEQYF; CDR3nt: TGCGCCTCCTCGCCCGGACAGCACCCCTACGAGCAGTACTTC
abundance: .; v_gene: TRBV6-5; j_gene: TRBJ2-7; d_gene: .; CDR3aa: CASSSGQPYEQYF; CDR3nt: TGTGCCAGCAGTAGCGGACAGCCCTACGAGCAGTACTTC
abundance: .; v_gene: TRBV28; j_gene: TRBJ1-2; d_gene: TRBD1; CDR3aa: CASTWDRGNGYTF; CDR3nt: TGTGCCAGCACCTGGGACAGGGGGAATGGCTACACCTTC
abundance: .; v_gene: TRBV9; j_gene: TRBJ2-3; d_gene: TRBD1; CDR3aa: CASSGGDRGSDTQYF; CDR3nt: TGTGCCAGCAGCGGGGGAGACAGGGGGTCGGATACGCAGTATTTT
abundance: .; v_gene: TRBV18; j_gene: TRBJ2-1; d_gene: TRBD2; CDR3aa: CASSPPERAGDEQFF; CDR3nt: TGTGCCAGCTCACCACCAGAACGAGCGGGAGATGAGCAGTTCTTC
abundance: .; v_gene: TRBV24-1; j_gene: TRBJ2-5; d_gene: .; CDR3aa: CATSDPIIGQQETQYF; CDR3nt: TGTGCCACCAGTGATCCTATAATCGGACAGCAAGAGACCCAGTACTTC